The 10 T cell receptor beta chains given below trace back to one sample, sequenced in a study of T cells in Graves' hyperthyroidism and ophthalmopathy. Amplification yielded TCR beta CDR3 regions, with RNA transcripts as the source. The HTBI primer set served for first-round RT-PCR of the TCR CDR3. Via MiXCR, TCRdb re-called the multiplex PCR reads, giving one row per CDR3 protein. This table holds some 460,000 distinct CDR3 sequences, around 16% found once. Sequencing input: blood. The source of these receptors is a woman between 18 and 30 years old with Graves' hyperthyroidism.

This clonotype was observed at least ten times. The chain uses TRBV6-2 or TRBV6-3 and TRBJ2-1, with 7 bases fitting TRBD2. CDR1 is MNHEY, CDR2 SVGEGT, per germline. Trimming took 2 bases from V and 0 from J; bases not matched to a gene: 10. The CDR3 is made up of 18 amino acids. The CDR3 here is CASSYRLRRESSYNEQFF. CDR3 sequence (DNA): TGTGCCAGCAGTTACCGGCTCCGGCGGGAGAGCTCCTACAATGAGCAGTTCTTC.

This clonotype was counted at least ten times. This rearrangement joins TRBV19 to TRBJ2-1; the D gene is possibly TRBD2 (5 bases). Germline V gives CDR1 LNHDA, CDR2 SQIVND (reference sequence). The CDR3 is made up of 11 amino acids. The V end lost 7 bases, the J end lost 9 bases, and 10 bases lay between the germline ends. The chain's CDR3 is CASIRAGEQFF. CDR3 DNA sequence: TGTGCCAGTATCCGGGCGGGTGAGCAGTTCTTC. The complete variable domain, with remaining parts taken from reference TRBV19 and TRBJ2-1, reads DGGITQSPKYLFRKEGQNVTLSCEQNLNHDAMYWYRQDPGQGLRLIYYSQIVNDFQKGDIAEGYSVSREKKESFPLTVTSAQKNPTAFYLCASIRAGEQFFGPGTRLTVL.

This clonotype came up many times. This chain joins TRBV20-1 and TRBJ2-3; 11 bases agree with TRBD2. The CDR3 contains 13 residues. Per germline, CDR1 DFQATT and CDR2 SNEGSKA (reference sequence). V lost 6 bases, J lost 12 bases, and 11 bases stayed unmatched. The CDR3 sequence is CSASGTSGKTQYF. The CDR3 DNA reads TGCAGTGCGTCCGGGACTAGCGGCAAGACCCAGTATTTT.

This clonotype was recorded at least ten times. CDR3 nucleotides: TGTGCCATCGGTTCTGACGGAAACACCATATATTTT. Translating it yields CAIGSDGNTIYF. V and J are TRBV10-3 and TRBJ1-3; no reliable D call. The CDR3 loop spans 12 amino acids. Germline V lookup: CDR1 ENHRY, CDR2 SYGVKD. The V end was cut by 8 bases, the J end by 4 bases, with 9 bases between.

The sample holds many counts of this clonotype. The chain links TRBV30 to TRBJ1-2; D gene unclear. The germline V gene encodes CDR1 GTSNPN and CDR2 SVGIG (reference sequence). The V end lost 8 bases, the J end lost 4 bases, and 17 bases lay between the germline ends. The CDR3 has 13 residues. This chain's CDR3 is CASSTASGYGYTF. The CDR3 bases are TGTGCCAGTTCGACGGCGAGCGGCTATGGCTACACCTTC. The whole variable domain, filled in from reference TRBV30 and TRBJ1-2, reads SQTIHQWPATLVQPVGSPLSLECTVEGTSNPNLYWYRQAAGRGLQLLFYSVGIGQISSEVPQNLSASRPQDRQFILSSKKLLLSDSGFYLCASSTASGYGYTFGSGTRLTVV.

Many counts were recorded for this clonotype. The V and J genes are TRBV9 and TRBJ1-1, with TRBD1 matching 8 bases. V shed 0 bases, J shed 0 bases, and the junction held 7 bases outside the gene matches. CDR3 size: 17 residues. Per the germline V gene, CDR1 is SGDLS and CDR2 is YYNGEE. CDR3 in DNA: TGTGCCAGCAGCGTAGATAATGGGGACAGGATGAACACTGAAGCTTTCTTT. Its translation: CASSVDNGDRMNTEAFF.

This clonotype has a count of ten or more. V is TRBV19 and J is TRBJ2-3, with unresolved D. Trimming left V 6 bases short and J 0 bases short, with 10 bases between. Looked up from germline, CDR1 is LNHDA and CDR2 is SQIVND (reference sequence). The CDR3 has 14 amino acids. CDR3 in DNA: TGTGCCAGTAGAAGGAGCGATAGCACAGATACGCAGTATTTT. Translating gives CASRRSDSTDTQYF. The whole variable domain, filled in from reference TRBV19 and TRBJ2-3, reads DGGITQSPKYLFRKEGQNVTLSCEQNLNHDAMYWYRQDPGQGLRLIYYSQIVNDFQKGDIAEGYSVSREKKESFPLTVTSAQKNPTAFYLCASRRSDSTDTQYFGPGTRLTVL.

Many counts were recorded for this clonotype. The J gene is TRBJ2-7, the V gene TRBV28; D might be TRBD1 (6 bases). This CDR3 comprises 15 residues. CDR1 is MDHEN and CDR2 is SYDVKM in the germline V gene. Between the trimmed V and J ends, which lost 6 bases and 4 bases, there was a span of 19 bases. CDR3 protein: CASSPPPAGVYEQYF. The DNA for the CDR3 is TGTGCCAGCAGCCCTCCCCCGGCAGGGGTGTACGAGCAGTACTTC.

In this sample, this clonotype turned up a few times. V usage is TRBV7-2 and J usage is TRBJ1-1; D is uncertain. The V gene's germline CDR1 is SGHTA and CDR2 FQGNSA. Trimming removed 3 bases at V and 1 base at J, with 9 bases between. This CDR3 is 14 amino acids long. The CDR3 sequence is CASSLAGWNTEAFF. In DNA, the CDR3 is TGTGCCAGCAGCTTGGCGGGGTGGAACACTGAAGCTTTCTTT.

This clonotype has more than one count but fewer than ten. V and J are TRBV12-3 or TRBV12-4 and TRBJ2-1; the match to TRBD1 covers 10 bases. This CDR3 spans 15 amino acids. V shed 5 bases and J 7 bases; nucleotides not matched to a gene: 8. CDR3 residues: CASSAGQGLGNEQFF. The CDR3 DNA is TGTGCCAGCAGTGCGGGACAGGGGTTGGGTAATGAGCAGTTCTTC.